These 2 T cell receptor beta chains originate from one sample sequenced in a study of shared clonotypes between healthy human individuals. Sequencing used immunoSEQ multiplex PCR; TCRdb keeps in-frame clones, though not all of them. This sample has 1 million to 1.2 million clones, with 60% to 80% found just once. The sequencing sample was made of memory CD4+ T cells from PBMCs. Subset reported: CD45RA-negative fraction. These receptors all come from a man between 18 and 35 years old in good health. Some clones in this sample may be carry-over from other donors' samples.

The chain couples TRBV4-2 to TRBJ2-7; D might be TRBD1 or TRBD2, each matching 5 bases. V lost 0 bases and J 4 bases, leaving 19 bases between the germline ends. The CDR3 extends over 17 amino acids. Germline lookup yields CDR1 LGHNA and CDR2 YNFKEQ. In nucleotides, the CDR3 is TGTGCCAGCAGCCAAGATTTTCCCGGGGCGAAAGGGTACGAGCAGTACTTC. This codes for CASSQDFPGAKGYEQYF.

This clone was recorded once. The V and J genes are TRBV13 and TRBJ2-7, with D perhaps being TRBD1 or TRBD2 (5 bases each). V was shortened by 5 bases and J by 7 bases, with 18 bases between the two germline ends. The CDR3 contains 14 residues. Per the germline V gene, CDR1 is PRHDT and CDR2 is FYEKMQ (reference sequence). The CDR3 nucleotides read TGTGCCAGCAGCGAGCGTTTGGGGGTAATGGAGCAGTACTTC. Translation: CASSERLGVMEQYF.